The 24 T cell receptor beta chains below come from one sample, sequenced in a study of control samples from healthy donors and cancer patients. The protocol was immunoSEQ multiplex PCR, while the TCRdb copy is restricted to in-frame clones and leaves out a portion. This table has fewer than 200,000 clones, around nine tenths appearing once. Sequenced: blood. The source of these receptors is a man aged 30 to 45 in good health.

The V gene is TRBV5-1, the J gene TRBJ2-3; D is uncertain. This CDR3 region has 15 residues. V lost 0 bases to trimming and J lost 0 bases, with 8 bases between them. The germline V gene has CDR1 SGHRS and CDR2 YFSETQ. The CDR3 DNA is TGCGCCAGCAGCTTGGTGGTTACTAGCACAGATACGCAGTATTTT. Translation gives CASSLVVTSTDTQYF.

This chain uses TRBV7-9 with TRBJ1-5; no definite D call. The ends were cut back, 3 bases at V and 4 bases at J, with 4 bases in the middle. CDR3 size: 12 residues. CDR1 and CDR2 (germline): SEHNR, FQNEAQ (reference sequence). CDR3 loop: CASSFQNQPQHF. The CDR3 nucleotides are TGTGCCAGCAGCTTTCAAAATCAGCCCCAGCATTTT.

The chain links TRBV30 to TRBJ1-1; a weak D match, TRBD1 (6 bases). With 0 bases removed from V and 1 base from J, the gap between germline ends came to 9 bases. Germline V gene data show CDR1 as GTSNPN and CDR2 as SVGIG (reference sequence). This CDR3 has 14 amino acids. The CDR3 DNA sequence: TGTGCCTGGAGTGTTGGACAGAGGAACACTGAAGCTTTCTTT. Translated, it gives CAWSVGQRNTEAFF.

With regard to this clone: This CDR3 is also generated by other DNA sequences in the sample. The V call is TRBV5-1, the J call TRBJ1-2, with 8 bases matching TRBD1. Germline loops: CDR1 SGHRS, CDR2 YFSETQ. Trimming at V came to 0 bases and at J to 2 bases, leaving 0 bases not matched to a gene. This CDR3 is built from 14 residues. The CDR3 DNA reads as TGCGCCAGCAGCTTGGGACAGGGGAACTATGGCTACACCTTC. The encoded protein is CASSLGQGNYGYTF.

V and J are TRBV27 and TRBJ1-1; 7 nucleotides align to TRBD1. V lost 8 bases to trimming and J lost 6 bases; unmatched junction nucleotides: 12. Germline V gene lookup returns CDR1 MNHEY and CDR2 SMNVEV (reference sequence). The CDR3 is 14 residues long. For the CDR3, the DNA is TGTGCCAGCCGACAGGGAGGAGGGATGGCTGAAGCTTTCTTT. Protein product: CASRQGGGMAEAFF.

This chain links TRBV9 with TRBJ2-7; TRBD2 matches 10 bases. The CDR3 totals 16 residues. Germline V lookup: CDR1 SGDLS, CDR2 YYNGEE. Trimming cost V 4 bases and J 1 base; bases outside gene matches: 8. CDR3 DNA sequence: TGTGCCAGCAGCTCCGGACTAGCGGCGAAATCCTACGAGCAGTACTTC. Translation: CASSSGLAAKSYEQYF.

V and J are TRBV7-2 and TRBJ1-5; 7 nucleotides match TRBD1. V gave up 0 bases and J gave up 6 bases; unmatched junction bases: 11. Germline CDR1 SGHTA, CDR2 FQGNSA. The CDR3 sequence is 17 residues long. The DNA of the CDR3 is TGTGCCAGCAGCTTAGCGGGGAGGGGGCAGGGCGGTCAGCCCCAGCATTTT. It is translated as CASSLAGRGQGGQPQHF.

V is TRBV5-1 and J is TRBJ2-5, with D unclear. The CDR3 totals 14 residues. Trimming shortened V by 0 bases and J by 2 bases, and 8 bases separated the two germline ends. Germline V gene data show CDR1 as SGHRS and CDR2 as YFSETQ. The CDR3: CASSLGARQETQYF. DNA for the CDR3: TGCGCCAGCAGCTTGGGGGCCCGGCAAGAGACCCAGTACTTC.

The CDR3 DNA is TGTGCCAGCAGCAAGAGACAGGGGACCGACTATGGCTACACCTTC. This translates into CASSKRQGTDYGYTF. The rearrangement uses TRBV3-1 (or the pseudogene TRBV3-2) and TRBJ1-2; 8 positions match TRBD1. The germline V gene encodes CDR1 LGHDT and CDR2 YNNKEL (reference sequence). V trimming: 5 bases; J trimming: 3 bases; junction bases outside the gene matches: 8. This CDR3 region has 15 residues.

The chain carries TRBV10-3 and TRBJ1-1; maybe TRBD1 (5 bases). V was clipped by 6 bases and J by 2 bases, with 13 bases between them. CDR1 is ENHRY, CDR2 SYGVKD, per germline. This CDR3 is built from 14 residues. DNA for the CDR3: TGTGCCATCAGCCCCACCGGGGACAACACTGAAGCTTTCTTT. This codes for CAISPTGDNTEAFF.

This chain connects TRBV2 to TRBJ1-5, with a tentative D call TRBD1 (5 bases). Deletions cut 2 bases from V and 3 bases from J, with 14 bases between. The germline V gene has CDR1 SNHLY and CDR2 FYNNEI. There are 16 residues in the CDR3. CDR3 loop: CASSEFDSISNQPQHF. CDR3 DNA: TGTGCCAGCAGTGAATTCGACAGCATCTCCAATCAGCCCCAGCATTTT.

This sequence joins TRBV20-1 and TRBJ2-3; 8 bases align to TRBD2. The CDR3 extends over 17 amino acids. J lost 1 base, V lost 3 bases, and 12 bases had no gene match. In germline, CDR1 is DFQATT, CDR2 SNEGSKA (reference sequence). CDR3 in amino acids: CSASGGIRREGTDTQYF. For the CDR3, the DNA is TGCAGTGCTAGTGGGGGCATCCGGCGGGAGGGCACAGATACGCAGTATTTT.

The rearrangement uses TRBV18 and TRBJ2-7; the D gene is possibly TRBD1 (6 bases). The V end was cut by 2 bases, the J end by 3 bases, with 11 bases between. CDR3 length equals 14 residues. CDR1 KGHSH and CDR2 LQKENI come from the germline V gene. CDR3 DNA: TGTGCCAGCTCACCAGAAACAGGGAGCTACGAGCAGTACTTC. Protein product: CASSPETGSYEQYF. The entire variable domain, with the rest obtained from reference TRBV18 and TRBJ2-7, is as follows: NAGVMQNPRHLVRRRGQEARLRCSPMKGHSHVYWYRQLPEEGLKFMVYLQKENIIDESGMPKERFSAEFPKEGPSILRIQQVVRGDSAAYFCASSPETGSYEQYFGPGTRLTVT.

V gene TRBV6-2 or TRBV6-3 combines with J gene TRBJ2-7; TRBD1 is a possible D gene (6 bases). Trimming cost V 5 bases and J 2 bases, with 13 bases left between them. Germline values: CDR1 MNHEY, CDR2 SVGEGT. The CDR3 is 14 amino acids. Here the CDR3 DNA reads TGTGCCAGCAGTCCAGGACAGCAGACCTACGAGCAGTACTTC. This codes for CASSPGQQTYEQYF.

This rearrangement joins TRBV12-5 to TRBJ1-3; D is uncertain. CDR3 length equals 13 residues. CDR1 is LGHNT and CDR2 is FRNRAP in the germline V gene. Trimming took 8 bases from V and 0 from J, leaving 8 bases between them. The CDR3, as DNA: TGTGCTAGTTCACGGGGCTCTGGAAACACCATATATTTT. It translates to CASSRGSGNTIYF.

This sequence joins TRBV27 and TRBJ1-2, with 10 bases fitting TRBD1. The CDR3 sequence is 15 residues long. With 5 bases clipped from V and 7 bases from J, the junction kept 10 bases outside the gene matches. The germline gives CDR1 MNHEY, CDR2 SMNVEV (reference sequence). The CDR3 coding sequence is TGTGCCAGCAGTCTCTCCGGGACAGGGGTCCTTGGCTACACCTTC. This sequence encodes CASSLSGTGVLGYTF.

The chain links TRBV6-1 to TRBJ1-3; TRBD1 is a possible D gene (6 bases). The V end lost 3 bases, the J end lost 0 bases, and 9 bases lay between the germline ends. CDR1 and CDR2 (germline): MNHNS, SASEGT. The CDR3 has 15 residues. The CDR3 nucleotides are TGTGCCAGCAGTGAGAGGGACAACTCTGGAAACACCATATATTTT. It encodes CASSERDNSGNTIYF.

The V gene is TRBV18, the J gene TRBJ1-2, with no clear D. Germline V gives CDR1 KGHSH, CDR2 LQKENI. V lost 3 bases and J 4 bases, leaving 9 bases between the germline ends. This CDR3 has 13 residues. Written as DNA, the CDR3 is TGTGCCAGCTCACCTCCGGGTCCCTATGGCTACACCTTC. Translation gives CASSPPGPYGYTF.

This sequence joins TRBV6-5 and TRBJ2-3; tentatively, D is TRBD2 (5 bases). The V gene lost 4 bases and the J gene lost 4 bases, with 12 bases spanning the gap. This CDR3 spans 14 amino acids. Germline CDR1 and CDR2: MNHEY and SVGAGI. This CDR3 is CASSWRAGADTQYF. The CDR3 DNA reads as TGTGCCAGCAGTTGGCGGGCTGGGGCAGATACGCAGTATTTT.

The genes are TRBV11-2 and TRBJ2-3, with D unresolved. This CDR3 region has 11 residues. Germline V gene data show CDR1 as SGHAT and CDR2 as FQNNGV. Trimming left V 3 bases short and J 3 bases short, with 1 base between. Here the CDR3 reads CASSLTDTQYF. The DNA for the CDR3 is TGTGCCAGCAGCTTGACAGATACGCAGTATTTT.

This clone was counted once. V and J are TRBV4-1 and TRBJ1-3; 9 bases are a match to TRBD1. Germline lookup yields CDR1 MGHRA and CDR2 YSYEKL. The trim removed 1 base at V and 2 bases at J, leaving 9 bases unmatched. This CDR3 has 18 amino acids. CDR3 region: CASSQGGQGKRTGNTIYF. The CDR3 DNA sequence: TGCGCCAGCAGCCAAGGCGGACAGGGGAAGAGGACTGGAAACACCATATATTTT.

The J gene is TRBJ2-5, the V gene TRBV7-7, with 12 bases that match TRBD2. CDR3 length: 16 amino acids. Germline V gene lookup returns CDR1 SSHAT and CDR2 FNYEAQ (reference sequence). V lost 5 bases and J lost 5; bases outside the gene matches: 9. CDR3 coding DNA: TGTGCCAGCAGCCAAGGACTAGCGGGGAGCTCGGAGACCCAGTACTTC. It is translated as CASSQGLAGSSETQYF. The full variable domain, completed using reference TRBV7-7 and TRBJ2-5, is GAGVSQSPRYKVTKRGQDVTLRCDPISSHATLYWYQQALGQGPEFLTYFNYEAQPDKSGLPSDRFSAERPEGSISTLTIQRTEQRDSAMYRCASSQGLAGSSETQYFGPGTRLLVL.

Only one count was recorded for this clone. The gene calls are TRBV11-2 and TRBJ1-5, with 8 bases matching TRBD1. CDR3 length: 15 amino acids. CDR1 SGHAT and CDR2 FQNNGV come from the germline V gene. V was pared by 5 bases and J by 5 bases, with 8 bases of the junction left unmatched. Here the CDR3 DNA reads TGTGCCAGCAGCCTAGGACAGGGAGGGCATCAGCCCCAGCATTTT. Translated: CASSLGQGGHQPQHF.

A word on this clone: One junction end does not reproduce the germline sequence, and a read error may be involved. The chain is built from TRBV29-1 and TRBJ1-2, with no clear D. Germline-derived CDR1 and CDR2 are SQVTM and ANQGSEA. This CDR3 region has 13 residues. This CDR3 reads CSVEEGRGYDYTF. Written as DNA, the CDR3 is TGCAGCGTTGAAGAAGGGCGCGGCTATGACTACACCTTC.